What follows describes a single T cell receptor beta chain. Its specificity is not known. TCRdb passed the PCR reads through MiXCR, listing each CDR3 protein once. Of tens of thousands of distinct CDR3 sequences listed, roughly 52% were seen once; the top ten hold approximately 12%. This specimen comes from a study of esophageal squamous cell carcinoma under preoperative chemotherapy. Trimming took 3 bases from V and 5 from J, leaving 12 bases between them. Germline CDR1 is SGHTA and CDR2 is FQGNSA. The CDR3 consists of 14 residues. Whole-study findings and limits: Tumor-infiltrating lymphocytes showed no significant post-chemotherapy TCR diversity increase, unlike peripheral T cells.

Specified time point: before preoperative PTX-NDP chemotherapy. The origin of this receptor is a human donor with esophageal squamous cell carcinoma. The donor label of this sample is uncertain. The specimen was collected from a patient given preoperative chemotherapy. J is TRBJ2-3 and V is TRBV7-2, with D possibly TRBD2 on 6 matching bases. CDR3 coding DNA: TGTGCCAGCAGCTTGGGGGGAAGGGTAGATACGCAGTATTTT. This encodes CASSLGGRVDTQYF.